One sample yielded the 13 T cell receptor delta chains listed below, sequenced in a study of γδ T cells in repeated Plasmodium falciparum infection. TCRdb used CATT to re-call clones from the multiplex PCR reads. The sample carries tens of thousands of delta-chain clones, roughly 0.98% recorded once. Gammadelta T cells were flow-sorted from PBMC into Vgamma9/Vdelta2+ and Vdelta2-negative populations for bulk analysis. Sequenced sample: gamma-delta T cells from blood. The receptor source for this set is a pool of human donors (malaria-infected and uninfected, not separated).

Of note for this clone: A read error likely explains this, since a far larger clone differs by one base. Other DNA sequences in this sample translate to the same CDR3. This chain connects TRDV1 to TRDJ1; 12 bases are shared with TRDD3. There are 16 residues in the CDR3. Germline CDR1 TSWWSYY, CDR2 QGS. CDR3 residues: CALVGTGGYNTDKLIF. Written as DNA, the CDR3 is TGTGCTCTTGTGGGTACTGGGGGATACAACACCGATAAGCTCATCTTT.

This clone occurred a few times. TCRdb shows a much larger clone's protein in place of this DNA's translation, and the two differ at residue 10, likely through a read error; the protein shown is translated from the DNA. This chain connects TRDV1 to TRDJ1; 12 bases are shared with TRDD3. TCRdb leaves out the J gene; it was filled in here by matching the DNA to germline. The germline V gene has CDR1 TSWWSYY and CDR2 QGS. This CDR3 is built from 23 residues. Trimming took 1 base from V and 4 from J; bases not matched to a gene: 25. The CDR3 reads CALGEPLFPFLWSGGYVNDKLIF. The DNA of the CDR3 is TGTGCTCTTGGGGAACCTCTCTTTCCTTTCCTCTGGTCTGGGGGATACGTAAACGATAAACTCATCTTT.

Remarks on this clone: This DNA's translation differs at residue 11 from TCRdb's protein, which comes from a much larger clone; a read error is likely, and the protein shown is translated from the DNA. The chain uses TRDV1 and TRDJ1; the D gene is possibly TRDD3 (6 bases). This CDR3 contains 17 residues. V shed 5 bases and J shed 0 bases, with 19 bases lying between them. The V gene's germline CDR1 is TSWWSYY and CDR2 QGS. The CDR3 spells CALGSIRGWGDTDKLIF. The CDR3 region has the DNA TGTGCTCTTGGGTCAATTCGAGGGTGGGGGGACACCGATAAACTCATCTTT.

V usage is TRDV2 and J usage is TRDJ1; the match to TRDD3 covers 9 bases. Assignment of the J gene here rests on matching the DNA to germline, because TCRdb gives none. From germline, CDR1 is GEAIGNYY and CDR2 EKD. The ends lost 4 bases at V and 0 bases at J; junction bases unmatched: 23. This CDR3 spans 21 amino acids. The CDR3 loop is CACEKPFLPLHWGTNTDKLIF. In DNA form, the CDR3 reads TGTGCCTGTGAGAAACCTTTCCTACCCCTCCACTGGGGGACTAACACCGATAAACTCATCTTT.

This clone came up a few times. A much larger clone lies one base from this, so it may be a read error. The same CDR3 can be traced to other DNA sequences in this sample. This sequence joins TRDV1 and TRDJ1; 11 positions match TRDD3. The J gene, missing from TCRdb, was assigned here through DNA to germline matching. Germline loops: CDR1 TSWWSYY, CDR2 QGS. This CDR3 has 22 amino acids. V shed 3 bases, J shed 4 bases, and the junction held 25 bases outside the gene matches. As DNA, the CDR3 is TGTGCTCTTGGGGACCTGCCTTCTCCCGTACTGGGGGATAAGGACGGGTACGATAAACTCATCTTT. Residues: CALGDLPSPVLGDKDGYDKLIF.

Comment on this clone: TCRdb's protein, taken from a much larger clone, differs from this DNA's translation at residue 11, likely owing to a read error; the protein displayed comes from the DNA. J is TRDJ1 and V is TRDV1, with 9 bases aligning to TRDD3. CDR1 TSWWSYY and CDR2 QGS come from the germline V gene. The CDR3 is 22 amino acids. The J segment lost 1 base and the V segment lost 0 bases, leaving 21 bases of the junction unmatched. CDR3 amino acids: CALGELKASLSGGFTCTDKLIF. The CDR3 DNA sequence: TGTGCTCTTGGGGAACTAAAGGCCTCCTTGTCTGGGGGATTCACCTGCACCGATAAACTCATCTTT.

This clone was seen only a few times. TCRdb assigns this DNA the protein of a much larger clone, which departs from its translation at residue 16; this likely reflects a read error, and the protein shown comes from translating the DNA. This chain links TRDV2 with TRDJ1; 10 nucleotides match TRDD3. The CDR3 runs to 17 residues. The germline CDR1 and CDR2 sequences are GEAIGNYY and EKD. CDR3 amino acids: CACDTGLGDIGSDKLTF. The CDR3 nucleotides read TGTGCCTGTGACACCGGTCTGGGGGATATAGGGTCCGATAAACTCACCTTT.

This clone was picked up a small number of times. Given a far larger clone just one base away, this is likely a sequencing read error. Distinct nucleotide sequences in the sample also encode this CDR3. The rearrangement links TRDV2 to TRDJ1; no clear D. V gave up 3 bases and J gave up 0 bases, with 10 bases separating them. This CDR3 has 14 residues. CDR1 is GEAIGNYY, CDR2 EKD, per germline. The DNA of the CDR3 is TGTGCCTGTGACTCATTACTTAACACCGATAAACTCATCTTT. Amino acid sequence: CACDSLLNTDKLIF.

A few counts support this clone. The protein given by TCRdb reflects a much larger clone and differs at residue 3 from this DNA's translation, likely from a read error; the protein shown is the DNA's translation. The chain couples TRDV1 to TRDJ1; D is perhaps TRDD3 (5 bases). As TCRdb names no J gene, one was assigned here on the basis of a DNA match to germline. CDR1 and CDR2 (germline): TSWWSYY, QGS. The CDR3 totals 12 residues. The CDR3 region is CAFGEQYDKLIF. CDR3 DNA sequence: TGTGCTTTTGGGGAACAGTACGATAAACTCATCTTT.

This clone was seen a handful of times. A far larger clone is one base from this, pointing to a likely read error. Other DNA sequences within the sample encode an identical CDR3. The V segment is TRDV2, and no J call was made; the D segment call TRDD3 is taken from the table without a DNA check. Germline V gives CDR1 GEAIGNYY, CDR2 EKD. This CDR3 comprises 16 residues. The CDR3 loop reads CACDTVGGGDTDKLIF. The CDR3 DNA is TGTGCCTGTGACACCGTTGGGGGAGGGGACACCGATAAACTAATCTTT.

This clone has ten or more counts. The genes are TRDV2 and TRDJ1; TRDD3 aligns across 10 bases. Germline V gene sequence: CDR1 GEAIGNYY, CDR2 EKD. This CDR3 has 22 amino acids. Trimming at V came to 1 base and at J to 2 bases, leaving 24 bases not matched to a gene. The CDR3 is CACDTLTPIRGIRGTLTDKLIF. The DNA of the CDR3 is TGTGCCTGTGACACTTTAACCCCCATAAGGGGGATACGGGGTACGTTGACCGATAAACTCATCTTT.

About this clone itself: The translation of this DNA and the TCRdb protein of a much larger clone differ at residue 7, probably owing to a read error; the protein shown here is translated from the DNA. The genes are TRDV1 and TRDJ1; D is perhaps TRDD3 (6 bases). The germline CDR1 and CDR2 sequences are TSWWSYY and QGS. The CDR3 contains 19 residues. The germline V and J ends were trimmed by 2 bases and 1 base, with 23 bases remaining between them. CDR3 sequence reads: CALGEIGYASGAGTDKLIF. The CDR3 coding sequence is TGTGCTCTTGGGGAAATAGGGTACGCGTCTGGGGCGGGCACCGATAAACTCATCTTT.

This clone was counted ten times or more. This DNA translates differently at residue 10 from the TCRdb protein, which is that of a much larger clone; a read error is likely, and the protein shown is the DNA's own translation. The genes are TRDV1 and TRDJ1; 8 bases map to TRDD3. Germline lookup yields CDR1 TSWWSYY and CDR2 QGS. The CDR3 runs 18 residues. V gave up 0 bases and J gave up 2 bases; unmatched junction bases: 11. CDR3 amino acids: CALGELWGTCYGTDKLIF. CDR3 in DNA: TGTGCTCTTGGGGAACTCTGGGGGACCTGTTACGGAACCGATAAACTCATCTTT.